This T cell receptor (beta chain) appears in the sequencing data of a study of OX40 agonist ivuxolimab in advanced cancers. Study as a whole: In three patients, partial responses were observed, one with hepatocellular carcinoma and two with cutaneous melanoma. Points from the study as a whole: Near-lowest levels of clonal expansion characterized partial responders at 0.1-3.0 mg/kg. More expanded clones were seen, on average, in CD8+ T cells than in CD4+. At 0.1 to 3.0 mg/kg, CD4+ and CD8+ blood T cells expanded clonally by week 6.

Germline trimming cut 5 bases from V and 3 bases from J; bases unmatched to any gene: 7. CDR3 length equals 16 residues. Germline V gene lookup returns CDR1 SGHAT and CDR2 FQDESV (reference sequence). A remark on this clone: Its antigen is as yet unknown.

The table came from immunoSEQ multiplex PCR; TCRdb's copy has only in-frame clones and leaves some out. The sample shows some 69,000 clones, 90% of them seen only once. The rearrangement uses TRBV11-1 and TRBJ2-3; TRBD2 aligns across 11 bases. This receptor was taken from an adult with an advanced solid tumor such as melanoma, head and neck, liver or kidney cancer. The sequencing used CD4+ or CD8+ T cells sorted from blood, collected in a trial of the OX40 agonist ivuxolimab. DNA of the CDR3: TGTGCCAGCAGCACAGGGACTAGCGGACGTACAGATACGCAGTATTTT. Residues: CASSTGTSGRTDTQYF.